This TCR beta chain was observed in a study of cytomegalovirus exposure and HLA in healthy donors. The study's findings and limits: As a later analysis showed, a missense DCLRE1C variant was linked to trimming of TCR beta V- and J-genes.

The germline V gene encodes CDR1 GTSNPN and CDR2 SVGIG (reference sequence). This CDR3 region has 11 residues. The V end lost 2 bases, the J end lost 8 bases, and 9 bases lay between the germline ends. Worth noting for this clone: What it recognizes is unknown. The same CDR3 arises from other DNA sequences in this sample as well.

The PCR had 60 Vbeta and 13 Jbeta primers. Here immunoSEQ multiplex PCR was the method, and the copy in TCRdb shows in-frame clones only, minus some. This sample yields fewer than 200,000 clones, of which approximately 72% are seen a single time; approximately 7.1% belongs to the top ten. The sequencing sample was made of PBMCs. The TCR was taken from a man between 40 and 49 years old in good health and CMV-seropositive. V and J are TRBV30 and TRBJ1-2, with D unresolved. CDR3 loop: CAWSPSGGYTF. Written as DNA, the CDR3 is TGTGCCTGGAGTCCCTCCGGGGGCTACACCTTC.